This T cell receptor (beta chain) was observed in a study of blood T cells in healthy people across ages. V lost 8 bases to trimming and J lost 6 bases, with 17 bases between them. Germline V gives CDR1 WSHSY, CDR2 SAAADI. There are 13 residues in the CDR3. This clonotype came up once. What it binds is not known. Overall study findings and caveats: Long-lived donors carried more naive CD4+ cells and greater diversity than aged donors. The recorded TCR beta diversity per million T cells decreased in a roughly linear manner with age.

Using a J-beta primer mix together with a sample-barcoded 5' primer, a second PCR was run for roughly 6 to 12 cycles. TCRdb called the 5' RACE reads again in MiXCR, with one record for every CDR3 protein. The sample yields 850,000 to 1,000,000 distinct CDR3 sequences, roughly 51% seen once. Staff drew around 10 milliliters of peripheral blood from each donor. They isolated at least 6 million PBMCs from each sample. The rearrangement uses TRBV10-2 and TRBJ2-7, with D perhaps matching TRBD2 (6 bases). The receptor's source is a woman aged 60 to 75 in good health. The sample comprised blood. CDR3 sequence reads: CASGGTAEVEQYF. DNA for the CDR3: TGCGCCAGCGGCGGGACGGCTGAAGTCGAGCAGTACTTC.